The rows below give T cell receptor beta chains drawn from one sample of a study of T cells in Graves' hyperthyroidism and ophthalmopathy. Each CDR3 protein gets one entry after TCRdb re-called the multiplex PCR reads with MiXCR. The sample lists around 720,000 distinct CDR3 sequences; around 40% were seen once. Material for sequencing was blood. The origin of the receptors is a woman aged 40-49 years with Graves' hyperthyroidism. The CDR3 runs from the conserved cysteine through the conserved F or W. A D gene is named only where the DNA matches it firmly. Expanded clones get a size class; other rows say once, few or many, or leave the size out.

D gene,V gene,J gene,clone size,CDR3 DNA,CDR3 protein
TRBD2,TRBV9,TRBJ2-7,many,TGTGCCAGCAGCAAAGGGGGACTAGCGTCCTACGAGCAGTACTTC,CASSKGGLASYEQYF
NA,TRBV6-5,TRBJ1-2,few,TGTGCCAGCAGTGACAGTTTGTTCTATGGCTACACCTTC,CASSDSLFYGYTF
NA,TRBV6-2/TRBV6-3,TRBJ1-6,few,TGTGCCAGCAGTTACACTGCGGGTAGGAATTCACCCCTCCACTTT,CASSYTAGRNSPLHF
TRBD1,TRBV12-3/TRBV12-4,TRBJ1-2,NA,TGTGCCAGCAGTCAGGGGACAGGGGGCATGGGCTATGGCTACACCTTC,CASSQGTGGMGYGYTF
TRBD1,TRBV15,TRBJ1-2,NA,TGTGCCACCAGCAGTTACGACAGGGCGAGTGGCTACACCTTC,CATSSYDRASGYTF
TRBD1,TRBV19,TRBJ1-1,many,TGTGCCAGTATCGGACAGGGGTGGGCTGAAGCTTTCTTT,CASIGQGWAEAFF
TRBD2,TRBV20-1,TRBJ2-7,NA,TGCAGTGCTATTAGCGGGAGGGCCCATGAGCAGTACTTC,CSAISGRAHEQYF
NA,TRBV6-5,TRBJ1-1,NA,TGTGCCAGCAGTTACGAACAGGGTTTAGCTGAAGCTTTCTTT,CASSYEQGLAEAFF
NA,TRBV11-2,TRBJ1-2,NA,TGTGCCAGCAGCTTAGAGGTGGTCAGGCCGGTGTATGGCTACACCTTC,CASSLEVVRPVYGYTF
NA,TRBV6-5,TRBJ1-2,NA,TGTGCCAGCAGTTCCGGTCAGGGGATCTATGGCTACACCTTC,CASSSGQGIYGYTF
TRBD1,TRBV20-1,TRBJ1-3,NA,TGCAGTGCTAGAGACGGACAGGGGACTGGAAACACCATATATTTT,CSARDGQGTGNTIYF
NA,TRBV7-7,TRBJ2-1,many,TGTGCTAGCAGCTCCAAACTCGGACTGAATGAGCAGTTCTTC,CASSSKLGLNEQFF
NA,TRBV19,TRBJ1-2,many,TGTGCCAGTAGTTTCCGGGCCGACTATGGCTACACCTTC,CASSFRADYGYTF
NA,TRBV15,TRBJ2-5,NA,TGTGCCACCAGCAGAGGGAAGGACCCAGTCAGATCGTGGATAGAGACCCAGTACTTC,CATSRGKDPVRSWIETQYF
NA,TRBV25-1,TRBJ1-3,NA,TGTGCCAGCAGTACCCACGGAGACTCTGGAAACACCATATATTTT,CASSTHGDSGNTIYF
TRBD1,TRBV12-3/TRBV12-4,TRBJ1-1,few,TGTGCCAGCAGACCGGACAGGGTATTTGCGAACACTGAAGCTTTCTTT,CASRPDRVFANTEAFF